The 12 T cell receptor beta chains given below trace back to one sample, sequenced in a study of tumor and adjacent non-tumor tissue in lung cancer. No cell sorting was done before RNA was extracted from the tissue. This non-tumor lung sample came from over 3 cm beyond the tumor edge. Three rounds of nested PCR, following a modified ARM-PCR protocol, produced the TCRbeta library. Each CDR3 protein is one row after TCRdb ran MiXCR on the multiplex PCR reads. The top ten clones hold about 32% of a sample with some 66,000 distinct CDR3 sequences, about 61% of them seen once. Specimen: distant non-tumor lung tissue. These receptors originate from a man between 65 and 85 years old with non-small cell lung cancer.

This clonotype has a count of ten or more. The V and J genes are TRBV29-1 and TRBJ2-4; 9 bases are shared with TRBD1. J lost 3 bases, V lost 3 bases, and 6 bases had no gene match. This CDR3 contains 15 residues. Germline V gives CDR1 SQVTM, CDR2 ANQGSEA. The CDR3 sequence is CSVEGQGPIKNIQYF. CDR3 DNA: TGCAGCGTTGAGGGACAGGGCCCCATCAAAAACATTCAGTACTTC.

Note on this clonotype: In this CDR3 the conserved last residue, phenylalanine or tryptophan, is missing, so a read error is likely. CDR3: CSVAGRHQETQYL. DNA of the CDR3: TGCAGCGTAGCTGGCAGGCACCAAGAGACCCAGTACTTA. The J gene is TRBJ2-5, the V gene TRBV29-1; D uncertain. Germline-derived CDR1 and CDR2 are SQVTM and ANQGSEA. V was shortened by 6 bases and J by 0 bases, with 11 bases between the two germline ends. The CDR3 spans 13 residues.

With respect to this clonotype: Compared with germline, one end of the junction differs, possibly owing to a read error. The genes are TRBV6-1 and TRBJ1-1; D uncertain. The CDR3 covers 14 residues. Per the germline V gene, CDR1 is MNHNS and CDR2 is SASEGT. The CDR3 is CASTDDGLNTEAFF. DNA of the CDR3: TGTGCCAGCACTGATGACGGCTTGAACACAGAAGCTTTCTTT.

The chain carries TRBV6-1 and TRBJ2-1, with 7 bases that match TRBD2. The CDR3 totals 15 residues. With V trimmed by 2 bases and J by 6 bases, 7 bases remained unmatched. Per the germline V gene, CDR1 is MNHNS and CDR2 is SASEGT. CDR3 sequence (DNA): TGTGCCAGCAGTGAAACTAGCGAGGGGTTCAATGAGCAGTTCTTC. Protein product: CASSETSEGFNEQFF.

About this clonotype: The junction does not match germline at one end; this may be a read error. CDR3: CANTTGRHGAMWQETKYF. CDR3 bases: TGTGCCAACACCACGGGCCGCCACGGGGCGATGTGGCAAGAGACCAAGTACTTC. The gene calls are TRBV12-3 or TRBV12-4 and TRBJ2-5, with D perhaps matching TRBD1 or TRBD2 (5 bases each). The CDR3 length is 18 residues.

As to this clonotype: This may come from a read error, since a much larger clone is one base off. The chain uses TRBV6-1 and TRBJ2-1, with D possibly being TRBD1 or TRBD2 (5 bases each). The CDR3 runs 15 residues. Germline V gene data show CDR1 as MNHNS and CDR2 as SASEGT. The CDR3 reads CASSERDDRYSEQFF. The CDR3 nucleotides are TGTGCCAGCAGTGAAAGGGACGACAGATACAGTGAGCAGTTCTTC.

This clonotype was recorded many times. This sequence joins TRBV5-5 and TRBJ1-3, with 9 bases aligning to TRBD1. Germline loops: CDR1 SGHKS, CDR2 YYEKEE (reference sequence). The CDR3 consists of 16 residues. Losses at the gene ends were 3 bases for V and 2 bases for J; bases not matched to a gene: 6. The CDR3 bases are TGTGCCAGCAGCTGGACAGGGGAAGGCCCTGGAAACACCATATATTTT. Its translation: CASSWTGEGPGNTIYF.

A word on this clonotype: At one end the junction does not follow the germline gene, possibly because of a read error. The rearrangement links TRBV5-1 to TRBJ1-3; 9 nucleotides align to TRBD1. Germline CDR1 is SGHRS and CDR2 is YFSETQ. The CDR3 has 15 amino acids. The chain's CDR3 is CASSFNGQGRDTIYF. Written as DNA, the CDR3 is TGTGCCAGCAGTTTTAATGGACAGGGGAGGGACACCATATATTTT.

The V call is TRBV28, the J call TRBJ1-5; TRBD1 is a possible D gene (6 bases). V lost 7 bases and J lost 0, with 10 bases in between. This CDR3 spans 14 amino acids. Germline V gene sequence: CDR1 MDHEN, CDR2 SYDVKM. This CDR3 is CASIRGYSNQPQHF. CDR3 bases: TGTGCCAGCATAAGGGGGTATAGCAATCAGCCCCAGCATTTT.

This clonotype was counted a single time. The chain links TRBV11-2 to TRBJ2-1; D is uncertain. Germline V CDR1 and CDR2: SGHAT, FQNNGV. The CDR3 is 14 residues long. V dropped 4 bases and J dropped 5 bases, with 12 bases sitting between them. The CDR3 DNA reads as TGTGCCAGCAGCTGTATGCTAGGAAACAATGAGCAGTTCTTC. This encodes CASSCMLGNNEQFF.

There are a few counts of this clonotype. V usage is TRBV19 and J usage is TRBJ1-2; TRBD1 is a possible D gene (6 bases). This CDR3 is built from 12 residues. The ends were cut back, 11 bases at V and 2 bases at J, with 12 bases in the middle. Germline CDR1 and CDR2: LNHDA and SQIVND (reference sequence). In nucleotides, the CDR3 is TGTGCCGTAAAGGACAGAAACTATGGCTACACCTTC. Its translation: CAVKDRNYGYTF.

Details on this clonotype: This may be a read error, as it is one base from a much larger clone. The genes are TRBV29-1 and TRBJ2-1, with D perhaps TRBD1 (5 bases). CDR3 length: 10 amino acids. The germline V gene encodes CDR1 SQVTM and CDR2 ANQGSEA. The CDR3 loop is CSVGHNKQFF. Here the CDR3 DNA reads TGCAGCGTGGGGCACAATAAGCAGTTCTTC.